This paragraph covers one T cell receptor beta chain sequence. The specificity of this receptor is unknown. This CDR3 is missing its conserved last phenylalanine or tryptophan, likely due to a read error. Per the germline V gene, ENHRY is the CDR1 and SYGVKD is the CDR2. Compared with germline, V lacks 3 bases and J lacks 8 bases; bases without a gene match: 9. Including both end residues, the CDR3 is 15 amino acids long. Of all the DNA, just the CDR3 is kept, 45 bases in frame from base 1. These data come from a study of blood T cells in healthy people across ages (dated by TCRdb to between 2014 and 2017). General notes on the study: In model experiments, template switching captured about one uniquely barcoded TCR beta cDNA molecule for every two T cells. The study measured age-related changes in TCR beta repertoire diversity using deep sequencing normalized with unique cDNA molecular identifiers. The donors were split into four age groups: young (average around 16 years), middle-aged (39), aged (approximately 60) and long-lived (about 74). To avoid experimental bias, donors of different ages were distributed randomly across sequencing lanes. The study analyzed two additional independent replicas of 1 million unique cDNA reads from the same blood draw for two donors, one aged 18 to 30 and one aged 80 or older.

The roughly 38 donors, aged about 6 to 100 years, were systemically healthy Caucasian individuals from Russia. Each donor gave roughly 9.5 milliliters of peripheral blood, collected into EDTA-treated Vacutainer tubes. Ficoll-Paque density-gradient centrifugation was used to isolate PBMCs, with at least 6.5 million per sample. Trizol reagent was used to extract total RNA from the PBMCs, yielding at least 5.5 micrograms per sample. For every donor, an aliquot of PBMCs went through flow cytometry to measure the percentages of naive CD45RAhigh/CD27high T cells. Results and caveats for the whole study, not just this receptor: Because the CMV infection status of the donors was unknown, age-related changes in expanded clonotypes may potentially have been confounded. Observed TCR beta diversity per million T cells fell roughly linearly with age, and a significant reduction was already apparent by age about 36. Estimates of total diversity based on one million sequenced T cells were regarded as lower bounds and as underestimates. A strong correlation was found between observed TCR beta diversity and the percentage of naive T cells measured by flow cytometry. Compared with the aged group, the long-lived group had more naive CD4+ T cells, fewer expanded clones and increased TCR diversity, a pattern suggesting age selection. Conclusive comparison of naive and antigen-experienced compartments was prevented by the profiling of bulk unsorted PBMCs.

To prepare the library, 5' RACE was applied. Sequencing instrument: Illumina HiSeq 2500. A second about 7 to 11 cycle PCR used a sample-barcoded 5' primer and a J-beta primer mix. A template-switch 5' adaptor carrying 12 random nucleotides introduced a unique molecular identifier onto each TCR beta cDNA molecule. Each sample yielded at least 2.5 million CDR3-containing paired-end reads. All of the RNA was converted into first-strand cDNA using the Mint cDNA synthesis kit, with a TRBC-specific oligonucleotide serving as the primer. Following uracil-DNA glycosylase treatment, all cDNA underwent a first 18-cycle PCR with the universal primers M1SS and BC2_uni_R. The source study handled its data this way. For normalization, 1 million high-quality reads, each with a distinct molecular identifier, were randomly selected from each sample. Instead of being binned into consensus sequences, reads with shared molecular identifiers were discarded. MiTCR, with a Q25 quality threshold and the strictest error-elimination algorithm, was used for CDR3 identification, clonotype clustering and error correction. A nonparametric unseen species model with Euler transformation was used to estimate lower-bound total TCR beta diversity. In-frame beta chains were kept once TCRdb had trimmed the public reads at Q25 with fastp and called clones with MiXCR. Each entry is one CDR3 protein sequence, shown with its most common DNA and genes. The V and J calls, along with clone size, are taken from TCRdb and not from the paper's own processing. This sample lists fewer than 900,000 distinct CDR3 sequences; about 36% were detected once. The biggest ten clones account for 13% of the sample.

The source is a man younger than 35 in good health. Sequenced input: blood. Recombination linked TRBV10-3 to TRBJ2-1; 8 central nucleotides agree with TRBD2. The DNA is TGTGCCATCAGTGACCACGGGGGGGGCGTTGATGAGCAGTTCTTA. Its protein product is CAISDHGGGVDEQFL.